The clone carrying this TCR beta chain has a handful of counts. These data come from a study of T cell changes during pregnancy in multiple sclerosis. The V gene's germline CDR1 is SGHDT and CDR2 YYEEEE. The V gene end was trimmed by 1 base and the J gene end by 3 bases; junction bases not matched to a gene: 3. The CDR3 runs 15 residues. TCRdb's table, derived via immunoSEQ multiplex PCR, lists solely in-frame clones and lacks some. The sample records about 69,000 clones, approximately 90% being singletons. The receptor was derived from a female donor with multiple sclerosis, enrolled in a pregnancy study. The V and J genes are TRBV5-6 and TRBJ2-3, with TRBD2 matching 9 bases. The material sequenced was peripheral blood, taken in the third trimester of pregnancy. CDR3 residues: CASSLWLAGTDTQYF. CDR3 in DNA: TGTGCCAGCAGCTTGTGGCTAGCGGGGACAGATACGCAGTATTTT.